The present entry profiles one T cell receptor (beta chain) with its context. Its antigen is not identified. Trimming took off 3 bases at V and 5 bases at J, with 12 bases between the two ends. The germline V gene has CDR1 SGHTA and CDR2 FQGNSA. This CDR3 is built from 14 residues. The data stem from a study of Graves' ophthalmopathy and Graves' hyperthyroidism. Study findings and constraints: With just under 90% sensitivity and less than 83% specificity, a 13-signature model separated ophthalmopathy from stable hyperthyroidism. Blood samples also showed most expanded thyroid clonotypes exceeding 0.001 frequency.

Orbital computed tomography, thyroid ultrasound, TRAb, serum thyroxine and clinical symptoms formed the basis of diagnosis. The authors amplified TCR beta CDR3 regions from RNA transcripts. First-round RT-PCR relied on HTBI primers, and a second-round multiplex PCR came next. TCRdb recomputed calls from the multiplex PCR reads with MiXCR, one row per CDR3 protein. The table shows 900,000 to 1,200,000 distinct CDR3 sequences, with less than 45% occurring only once. This TCR came from an adult man with Graves' hyperthyroidism. Specimen: peripheral blood or thyroid tissue (not recorded which). The gene calls are TRBV7-2 and TRBJ2-3; D is perhaps TRBD2 (5 bases). The CDR3 coding sequence is TGTGCCAGCAGCTTGGGCTCACGGGGAGATACGCAGTATTTT. Translation gives CASSLGSRGDTQYF. Based on the CDR3 plus reference TRBV7-2 and TRBJ2-3, the full variable domain is GAGVSQSPSNKVTEKGKDVELRCDPISGHTALYWYRQSLGQGLEFLIYFQGNSAPDKSGLPSDRFSAERTGGSVSTLTIQRTQQEDSAVYLCASSLGSRGDTQYFGPGTRLTVL.